These 19 T cell receptor beta chains were all obtained from the same sample, sequenced in a study of PD-1 blockade in mismatch repair-deficient tumors. TCRdb's table, derived via immunoSEQ multiplex PCR, lists solely in-frame clones and lacks some. The sample yields over 100,000 clones, around three quarters seen once. The sample was peripheral blood, taken 60 weeks after starting pembrolizumab. The receptor set was obtained from an adult with mismatch repair-deficient cancer.

This clone was observed many times. The V call is TRBV9, the J call TRBJ1-2; D gene uncertain. The CDR3 totals 14 residues. The ends were cut back, 4 bases at V and 3 bases at J, with 13 bases in the middle. Germline values: CDR1 SGDLS, CDR2 YYNGEE. The CDR3 DNA is TGTGCCAGCAGCCCCGGGAGTAACTACTATGGCTACACCTTC. Amino acids: CASSPGSNYYGYTF.

The chain has TRBV27 and TRBJ1-1; 8 bases align to TRBD1. Germline trimming cut 4 bases from V and 0 bases from J; bases unmatched to any gene: 7. Germline CDR1 reads MNHEY; CDR2 reads SMNVEV (reference sequence). The CDR3 contains 16 residues. CDR3 amino acids: CASSSPRTGMNTEAFF. The CDR3 DNA follows: TGTGCCAGCAGTTCGCCCAGGACAGGGATGAACACTGAAGCTTTCTTT.

V gene TRBV27 combines with J gene TRBJ2-7, with 7 bases identical to TRBD2. Trimming took 3 bases from V and 5 from J; bases not matched to a gene: 10. Germline V lookup: CDR1 MNHEY, CDR2 SMNVEV (reference sequence). This CDR3 contains 15 residues. The CDR3 protein is CASSLLLASVDEQYF. In DNA form, the CDR3 reads TGTGCCAGCAGTTTGTTACTAGCGTCCGTCGACGAGCAGTACTTC.

A few counts support this clone. The chain links TRBV2 to TRBJ2-3; 9 bases align to TRBD2. The CDR3 sequence is 15 residues long. The germline gives CDR1 SNHLY, CDR2 FYNNEI. Unmatched junction bases numbered 5, after V lost 1 base and J lost 6 bases. The CDR3, as DNA: TGTGCCAGCAGTGAAGTAGCGGGAGAGGTGGATACGCAGTATTTT. Its translation: CASSEVAGEVDTQYF.

The V gene is TRBV9, the J gene TRBJ2-7; D possibly matches TRBD1 or TRBD2 (5 bases each). Trimming removed 4 bases at V and 3 bases at J, with 14 bases between. The V gene's germline CDR1 is SGDLS and CDR2 YYNGEE. The CDR3 is 14 residues long. CDR3 in DNA: TGTGCCAGCAGCACTCAGGGAGAGAACTACGAGCAGTACTTC. Translation gives CASSTQGENYEQYF.

This chain uses TRBV11-2 with TRBJ2-7, with a possible D match to TRBD1 (5 bases). V lost 1 base and J 3 bases, leaving 7 bases between the germline ends. This CDR3 is built from 13 residues. Germline V gene lookup returns CDR1 SGHAT and CDR2 FQNNGV. The CDR3 reads CASSLVQVYEQYF. CDR3 nucleotide sequence: TGTGCCAGCAGCTTAGTACAGGTCTACGAGCAGTACTTC.

The chain recombines TRBV11-2 with TRBJ1-1; possibly TRBD1 for D (6 bases). Germline CDR1 reads SGHAT; CDR2 reads FQNNGV. This CDR3 spans 15 amino acids. Trimming took off 2 bases at V and 2 bases at J, with 12 bases between the two ends. As DNA, the CDR3 is TGTGCCAGCAGCTTACGTGGACAGCCCAACACTGAAGCTTTCTTT. Amino acid sequence: CASSLRGQPNTEAFF.

V and J are TRBV6-5 and TRBJ1-1; D is unresolved. V lost 5 bases, J lost 2 bases, and 0 bases lay in between. The germline V gene encodes CDR1 MNHEY and CDR2 SVGAGI. CDR3 length: 10 residues. This chain's CDR3 is CASSNTEAFF. The CDR3 DNA follows: TGTGCCAGCAGTAACACTGAAGCTTTCTTT.

The chain is built from TRBV9 and TRBJ2-3, with TRBD2 matching 8 bases. The CDR3 extends over 15 amino acids. Losses at the gene ends were 2 bases for V and 1 base for J; bases not matched to a gene: 3. CDR1 is SGDLS, CDR2 YYNGEE, per germline. The CDR3 DNA is TGTGCCAGCAGCGTCCAAGCGGGAGGCACAGATACGCAGTATTTT. Its translation: CASSVQAGGTDTQYF.

This chain uses TRBV18 with TRBJ1-4; D is undetermined. V lost 3 bases and J 3 bases, leaving 11 bases between the germline ends. Germline V lookup: CDR1 KGHSH, CDR2 LQKENI. The CDR3 extends over 15 amino acids. The CDR3 nucleotides are TGTGCCAGCTCACCCCGACAAGGGTCTAATGAAAAACTGTTTTTT. This translates into CASSPRQGSNEKLFF. The full variable domain, rest sourced from reference TRBV18 and TRBJ1-4, is NAGVMQNPRHLVRRRGQEARLRCSPMKGHSHVYWYRQLPEEGLKFMVYLQKENIIDESGMPKERFSAEFPKEGPSILRIQQVVRGDSAAYFCASSPRQGSNEKLFFGSGTQLSVL.

CDR3 residues: CASMRRYEQFF. CDR3 nucleotide sequence: TGTGCCAGCATGAGGCGGTATGAGCAGTTCTTC. V and J are TRBV6-1 and TRBJ2-1; D gene ambiguous. Deletions cut 7 bases from V and 8 bases from J, with 9 bases between. Per the germline V gene, CDR1 is MNHNS and CDR2 is SASEGT. The CDR3 is 11 amino acids.

The chain has TRBV15 and TRBJ2-1; 11 bases map to TRBD2. V dropped 3 bases and J dropped 4; count of bases not matched to a gene: 11. Germline V gene sequence: CDR1 LNHNV, CDR2 YYDKDF (reference sequence). The CDR3 consists of 18 residues. CDR3 region: CATSRSSGRSVSYNEQFF. For the CDR3, the DNA is TGTGCCACCAGCAGGTCTAGCGGGAGGTCGGTCTCTTACAATGAGCAGTTCTTC.

V usage is TRBV5-4 and J usage is TRBJ2-1; 9 nucleotides line up with TRBD2. The CDR3 has 16 residues. V lost 4 bases to trimming and J lost 9 bases; unmatched junction nucleotides: 14. Germline CDR1 is SGHNT and CDR2 is YYREEE (reference sequence). CDR3: CASSAAPGLATGEQFF. The DNA of the CDR3 is TGTGCCAGCAGCGCGGCCCCGGGACTAGCAACCGGTGAGCAGTTCTTC. Variable domain in full (rest from reference TRBV5-4 and TRBJ2-1): ETGVTQSPTHLIKTRGQQVTLRCSSQSGHNTVSWYQQALGQGPQFIFQYYREEENGRGNFPPRFSGLQFPNYSSELNVNALELDDSALYLCASSAAPGLATGEQFFGPGTRLTVL.

In nucleotides, the CDR3 is TGTGCCAGCAGCCCCAACCCGGGGGTCACTGAAGCTTTCTTT. It yields the protein CASSPNPGVTEAFF. The rearrangement uses TRBV7-2 and TRBJ1-1; tentative D call: TRBD1 (5 bases). Trimming took 5 bases from V and 4 from J, leaving 14 bases between them. The germline CDR1 and CDR2 sequences are SGHTA and FQGNSA. There are 14 residues in the CDR3. Complete variable domain (other parts from reference TRBV7-2 and TRBJ1-1): GAGVSQSPSNKVTEKGKDVELRCDPISGHTALYWYRQSLGQGLEFLIYFQGNSAPDKSGLPSDRFSAERTGGSVSTLTIQRTQQEDSAVYLCASSPNPGVTEAFFGQGTRLTVV.

The V gene is TRBV7-9, the J gene TRBJ2-2; 10 positions agree with TRBD2. The CDR3 loop spans 17 amino acids. The trim removed 4 bases at V and 5 bases at J, leaving 10 bases unmatched. Germline CDR1 and CDR2: SEHNR and FQNEAQ (reference sequence). CDR3 protein: CASSSQGGLAVTGELFF. CDR3 nucleotide sequence: TGTGCCAGCAGCTCCCAGGGTGGACTAGCGGTAACCGGGGAGCTGTTTTTT.

The chain is built from TRBV29-1 and TRBJ1-1, with D unresolved. Germline-derived CDR1 and CDR2 are SQVTM and ANQGSEA. The CDR3 length is 13 residues. V was cut by 6 bases and J by 0 bases, with 11 bases left in between. The CDR3 DNA reads TGCAGCGTCTTAGGGATTATGAACACTGAAGCTTTCTTT. Its protein product is CSVLGIMNTEAFF.

V gene TRBV19 combines with J gene TRBJ2-7; D possibly uses TRBD1 or TRBD2 (5 bases each). Germline CDR1 and CDR2: LNHDA and SQIVND (reference sequence). V was cut by 5 bases and J by 2 bases, with 13 bases left in between. The CDR3 sequence is 14 residues long. The chain's CDR3 is CASSPGTGTYEQYF. CDR3 DNA sequence: TGTGCCAGTAGTCCAGGGACGGGGACCTACGAGCAGTACTTC.

This chain uses TRBV6-4 with TRBJ2-1; the match to TRBD2 covers 9 bases. The length of the CDR3 is 17 residues. Germline CDR1 and CDR2: MRHNA and SNTAGT. Unmatched junction bases numbered 8, after V lost 3 bases and J lost 2 bases. The CDR3 sequence is CASSEPTSGITYNEQFF. The CDR3 bases are TGTGCCAGCAGTGAGCCGACTAGCGGAATAACCTACAATGAGCAGTTCTTC.

The chain combines TRBV5-1 with TRBJ2-5; TRBD1 agrees at 10 bases. The CDR3 contains 16 residues. Trimming cost V 3 bases and J 5 bases; bases outside gene matches: 10. Germline V gene lookup returns CDR1 SGHRS and CDR2 YFSETQ. This CDR3 reads CASSSTGGAVRETQYF. The CDR3 DNA follows: TGCGCCAGCAGCTCGACAGGGGGCGCAGTACGGGAGACCCAGTACTTC.